Listed here are 28 T cell receptor beta chains from one sample, sequenced in a study of blood T cells in healthy people across ages. Primed by a sample-barcoded 5' primer and a J-beta primer mix, a second PCR proceeded for 7 to 11 cycles. TCRdb re-derived calls from the 5' RACE reads in MiXCR, one entry per CDR3 protein. Among some 760,000 distinct CDR3 sequences listed, just under 25% were seen once. These same data were also listed under a study on T cells of mothers and their children.

Material: blood. These TCRs come from a boy aged 10-17 years in good health.

In this sample, this clonotype turned up a few times. The rearrangement links TRBV5-5 to TRBJ2-1; D remains ambiguous. V was clipped by 3 bases and J by 2 bases, with 9 bases between them. Germline V gene sequence: CDR1 SGHKS, CDR2 YYEKEE (reference sequence). This CDR3 comprises 14 residues. The CDR3 sequence is CASSSLLTYNEQFF. Written as DNA, the CDR3 is TGTGCCAGCAGCTCGCTCCTTACCTACAATGAGCAGTTCTTC.

Turning to this clonotype: A read error may produce the germline difference seen at one junction end. The chain links TRBV6-6 to TRBJ1-1, with a tentative D call TRBD1 (6 bases). The CDR3 consists of 13 residues. The germline V gene encodes CDR1 MNHNY and CDR2 SVGAGI (reference sequence). CDR3 DNA: TGTGCCAGCAGTTCCACAGGGTCCACTGAAACTTTCTTT. Protein sequence: CASSSTGSTETFF.

This clonotype has more than one count but fewer than ten. This rearrangement joins TRBV12-3 or TRBV12-4 to TRBJ2-3; 9 positions agree with TRBD2. The CDR3 runs to 17 residues. The V gene end was trimmed by 3 bases and the J gene end by 0 bases; junction bases not matched to a gene: 7. Written as DNA, the CDR3 is TGTGCCAGCAGTTTGGGGGTTAGCGGGGGTAGCACAGATACGCAGTATTTT. The encoded protein is CASSLGVSGGSTDTQYF.

This clonotype was observed a few times. The gene calls are TRBV7-9 and TRBJ1-2, with no clear D. CDR1 and CDR2 from the germline V gene are SEHNR and FQNEAQ (reference sequence). The germline V and J ends were trimmed by 0 bases and 1 base, with 18 bases remaining between them. The CDR3 has 18 residues. The CDR3 spells CASSLARAEYGDNYGYTF. The CDR3, as DNA: TGTGCCAGCAGCTTAGCGCGGGCTGAGTACGGTGATAACTATGGCTACACCTTC. Full variable domain (rest looked up from reference TRBV7-9 and TRBJ1-2): DTGVSQNPRHKITKRGQNVTFRCDPISEHNRLYWYRQTLGQGPEFLTYFQNEAQLEKSRLLSDRFSAERPKGSFSTLEIQRTEQGDSAMYLCASSLARAEYGDNYGYTFGSGTRLTVV.

The chain uses TRBV28 and TRBJ1-4; D is perhaps TRBD1 (6 bases). The CDR3 runs 15 residues. V was shortened by 5 bases and J by 6 bases, with 16 bases between the two germline ends. Germline V gene data show CDR1 as MDHEN and CDR2 as SYDVKM. The CDR3 spells CASSIQTGEDEKLFF. The CDR3 DNA is TGTGCCAGCAGTATCCAGACAGGAGAGGATGAAAAACTGTTTTTT.

The J gene is TRBJ2-7, the V gene TRBV11-2; D unclear. The DNA end is a closer match to TRBJ2-5, so the J assignment may be wrong. Per the germline V gene, CDR1 is SGHAT and CDR2 is FQNNGV. The CDR3 consists of 15 residues. The CDR3 region is CASSPPGRQQETQYF. DNA for the CDR3: TGTGCCAGCAGCCCTCCGGGCAGGCAACAAGAGACCCAGTACTTC.

This clonotype was seen a handful of times. The chain couples TRBV25-1 to TRBJ1-6, with 8 bases identical to TRBD1. This CDR3 contains 16 residues. V lost 3 bases and J lost 5; bases outside the gene matches: 6. The V gene's germline CDR1 is MGHDK and CDR2 SYGVNS. The CDR3 region has the DNA TGTGCCAGCAGTGACAGGGGGCCGACCGATAATTCACCCCTCCACTTT. As protein: CASSDRGPTDNSPLHF.

The chain is built from TRBV28 and TRBJ1-2, with 7 positions matching TRBD1. The CDR3 is made up of 14 amino acids. V lost 6 bases and J lost 6; bases outside the gene matches: 10. The germline gives CDR1 MDHEN, CDR2 SYDVKM. The chain's CDR3 is CASSTIRDRDGYTF. CDR3 coding DNA: TGTGCCAGCAGCACAATCCGGGACAGAGATGGCTACACCTTC.

The chain carries TRBV5-1 and TRBJ1-1; no firm D call. V was shortened by 0 bases and J by 8 bases, with 11 bases between the two germline ends. The CDR3 is 13 residues long. Germline CDR1 and CDR2: SGHRS and YFSETQ. Here the CDR3 reads CASSLVLQGEAFF. DNA for the CDR3: TGCGCCAGCAGCTTGGTACTACAAGGGGAAGCTTTCTTT.

In its sample, this clonotype was seen a few times. V usage is TRBV6-5 and J usage is TRBJ2-7, with D possibly TRBD2 on 6 matching bases. Trimming removed 6 bases from V and 4 bases from J, with 16 bases in between. The CDR3 length is 14 residues. Germline V gene data show CDR1 as MNHEY and CDR2 as SVGAGI. The DNA for the CDR3 is TGTGCCAGCAGCCTTGCGGCGGGACGTTACGAGCAGTACTTC. It codes for CASSLAAGRYEQYF.

This clonotype has a handful of counts. The V call is TRBV14, the J call TRBJ1-1; tentative D call: TRBD1 (6 bases). Trimming took off 4 bases at V and 6 bases at J, with 12 bases between the two ends. The V gene's germline CDR1 is SGHDN and CDR2 FVKESK. The CDR3 has 13 amino acids. The CDR3 coding sequence is TGTGCCAGCAGCCCGACAGGAGACCCTGAAGCTTTCTTT. Protein: CASSPTGDPEAFF.

This clonotype was recorded a few times. The V gene is TRBV28, the J gene TRBJ2-1, with D maybe TRBD2 (5 bases). Germline-derived CDR1 and CDR2 are MDHEN and SYDVKM. With 2 bases removed from V and 0 bases from J, the gap between germline ends came to 14 bases. The CDR3 sequence is 17 residues long. The CDR3 region has the DNA TGTGCCAGCAGTTTAGAGGACTCCAAGAGCTCCTACAATGAGCAGTTCTTC. Translated, it gives CASSLEDSKSSYNEQFF.

This chain connects TRBV2 to TRBJ2-5; D may match TRBD1 or TRBD2 (5 bases each). The V gene lost 3 bases and the J gene lost 4 bases, with 12 bases spanning the gap. Germline V gene sequence: CDR1 SNHLY, CDR2 FYNNEI. The CDR3 extends over 14 amino acids. CDR3 DNA: TGTGCCAGCAGTGAGACTCGTGGGGGAGAGACCCAGTACTTC. Amino acids: CASSETRGGETQYF.

This clonotype was counted between two and nine times. J is TRBJ2-5 and V is TRBV20-1, with no clear D. The ends were cut back, 0 bases at V and 4 bases at J, with 9 bases in the middle. This CDR3 comprises 13 residues. Germline CDR1 DFQATT, CDR2 SNEGSKA (reference sequence). DNA of the CDR3: TGCAGTGCTAGAGATCCGAGAACAGAGACCCAGTACTTC. It codes for CSARDPRTETQYF.

The rearrangement uses TRBV4-1 and TRBJ2-1, with D tentatively TRBD2 (6 bases). The J call may be mistaken, given a closer DNA end match to TRBJ2-7. Per germline, CDR1 MGHRA and CDR2 YSYEKL. The CDR3 totals 16 residues. As DNA, the CDR3 is TGCGCCAGCAGCCTCCTGGCGGGAATGGGCTCCTACGAGCAGTACTTC. Translated, it gives CASSLLAGMGSYEQYF.

This clonotype has a handful of counts. The chain recombines TRBV7-2 with TRBJ2-7; D uncertain. Germline-derived CDR1 and CDR2 are SGHTA and FQGNSA. V lost 3 bases to trimming and J lost 0 bases, with 9 bases between them. The CDR3 runs to 14 residues. The CDR3 here is CASSLRRSSYEQYF. CDR3 DNA: TGTGCCAGCAGCTTGCGTCGGAGCTCCTACGAGCAGTACTTC.

This clonotype was seen a handful of times. The chain couples TRBV19 to TRBJ2-7; D remains ambiguous. Trimming took 4 bases from V and 4 from J, leaving 11 bases between them. Looked up from germline, CDR1 is LNHDA and CDR2 is SQIVND (reference sequence). CDR3 size: 13 residues. The CDR3 region has the DNA TGTGCCAGTAGTACCGCATCCGGATACGAGCAGTACTTC. It encodes CASSTASGYEQYF.

This clonotype has ten or more counts. CDR3 sequence: CASSPGDGTEAFF. CDR3 coding DNA: TGTGCCAGCAGCCCGGGAGACGGGACAGAAGCTTTCTTT. The chain is built from TRBV7-3 and TRBJ1-1; D is perhaps TRBD1 (6 bases). Germline-derived CDR1 and CDR2 are SGHTA and FQGTGA. V was shortened by 5 bases and J by 8 bases, with 15 bases between the two germline ends. The CDR3 length is 13 residues. Filled out from reference TRBV7-3 and TRBJ1-1, the complete variable domain reads GAGVSQTPSNKVTEKGKYVELRCDPISGHTALYWYRQSLGQGPEFLIYFQGTGAADDSGLPNDRFFAVRPEGSVSTLKIQRTERGDSAVYLCASSPGDGTEAFFGQGTRLTVV.

This chain connects TRBV11-2 to TRBJ2-7; tentative D call: TRBD1 (6 bases). CDR3 length: 14 amino acids. V was cut by 1 base and J by 5 bases, with 12 bases left in between. The germline V gene encodes CDR1 SGHAT and CDR2 FQNNGV. Here the CDR3 reads CASSLVVRGHEQYF. The CDR3 DNA reads as TGTGCCAGCAGCTTAGTGGTCAGGGGCCACGAGCAGTACTTC.

In its sample, this clonotype was seen a few times. The chain uses TRBV27 and TRBJ2-5; 8 positions agree with TRBD2. The V and J ends lost 5 bases and 9 bases, in that order; junction bases with no gene match: 8. This CDR3 is 13 amino acids long. Germline V CDR1 and CDR2: MNHEY, SMNVEV (reference sequence). The CDR3 spells CASSPGTSMAQYF. CDR3 in DNA: TGTGCCAGCAGTCCCGGGACTAGTATGGCCCAGTACTTC.

The chain uses TRBV20-1 and TRBJ2-3, with TRBD2 matching 13 bases. Germline V gene data show CDR1 as DFQATT and CDR2 as SNEGSKA (reference sequence). The ends lost 5 bases at V and 6 bases at J; junction bases unmatched: 2. The CDR3 is made up of 13 amino acids. CDR3 loop: CSAGTSGADTQYF. CDR3 DNA sequence: TGCAGTGCTGGGACTAGCGGGGCGGATACGCAGTATTTT.

The sample holds a few counts of this clonotype. The chain employs TRBV7-3 and TRBJ2-2, with D possibly being TRBD1 (5 bases). The CDR3 loop spans 15 amino acids. CDR1 is SGHTA, CDR2 FQGTGA, per germline. Trimming removed 2 bases at V and 7 bases at J, with 14 bases between. In DNA form, the CDR3 reads TGTGCCAGCAGCTTATTCGCAGGGCCAGGCGGGGAGCTGTTTTTT. Translating gives CASSLFAGPGGELFF.

This clonotype was seen a few times. CDR3 protein: CATSRDLGRQETQYF. In DNA form, the CDR3 reads TGTGCCACCAGCAGAGATCTGGGCAGACAAGAGACCCAGTACTTC. V gene TRBV15 combines with J gene TRBJ2-5; no reliable D call. The CDR3 is made up of 15 amino acids. Germline V CDR1 and CDR2: LNHNV, YYDKDF (reference sequence). The V and J ends lost 0 bases and 2 bases respectively, with 10 bases between them.

Of note for this clonotype: An end of the junction does not agree with germline; a read error may underlie this. The genes are TRBV5-1 and TRBJ2-1, with TRBD2 identical over 8 bases. This CDR3 has 17 amino acids. Germline values: CDR1 SGHRS, CDR2 YFSETQ. The CDR3 coding sequence is TGCGCCAGCTCATCGAGGCTAGCGGGCTACTCCTCCAATGAGCAGTTCTTC. Amino acids: CASSSRLAGYSSNEQFF.

The rearrangement joins TRBV28 to TRBJ1-1, with D perhaps matching TRBD1 (5 bases). The V end was cut by 8 bases, the J end by 4 bases, with 17 bases between. Germline CDR1 reads MDHEN; CDR2 reads SYDVKM. The CDR3 spans 14 residues. CDR3 sequence reads: CASGPQEIGTEAFF. CDR3 DNA: TGTGCCAGCGGACCACAGGAGATCGGCACTGAAGCTTTCTTT.

This clonotype was detected a few times. CDR3 nucleotide sequence: TGCGCCAGCAGCTTGGTTGGGGGCTCAGGGACTGAAGCTTTCTTT. This codes for CASSLVGGSGTEAFF. The chain recombines TRBV5-1 with TRBJ1-1; D is perhaps TRBD1 (6 bases). This CDR3 spans 15 amino acids. Germline values: CDR1 SGHRS, CDR2 YFSETQ. Trimming pared 0 bases from V and 5 bases from J, leaving 14 bases between. Complete variable domain (other parts from reference TRBV5-1 and TRBJ1-1): KAGVTQTPRYLIKTRGQQVTLSCSPISGHRSVSWYQQTPGQGLQFLFEYFSETQRNKGNFPGRFSGRQFSNSRSEMNVSTLELGDSALYLCASSLVGGSGTEAFFGQGTRLTVV.

The DNA of the CDR3 is TGTGCCAGCAGCGTTTCACCGTCGACAGGGTCTAACTATGGCTACACCTTC. Its translation is CASSVSPSTGSNYGYTF. V gene TRBV9 combines with J gene TRBJ1-2; the match to TRBD1 covers 7 bases. V dropped 2 bases and J dropped 0; count of bases not matched to a gene: 10. The CDR3 is made up of 17 amino acids. CDR1 is SGDLS and CDR2 is YYNGEE in the germline V gene.

This chain joins TRBV7-3 and TRBJ2-5, with a weak D call TRBD1 (6 bases). The end of the DNA is better explained by TRBJ2-1, so the J call may be wrong. The CDR3 sequence is 14 residues long. Germline V gives CDR1 SGHTA, CDR2 FQGTGA. This chain's CDR3 is CASSLIGGTNEQFF. In DNA, the CDR3 is TGTGCCAGCAGCTTAATAGGGGGAACCAATGAGCAGTTCTTC.